This TCR beta chain was sequenced for a study of beta chain features in type 1 diabetes. cDNA synthesis used the whole RNA isolate, giving expressed TCRB sequences. Here immunoSEQ multiplex PCR was the method, and the copy in TCRdb shows in-frame clones only, minus some. The table has approximately 730,000 clones, 13% seen once. It was one heparinised blood draw, averaging about 120 mL, that each donor gave. Sorting that relied on CD45RO/CCR7/CD25/CD127/CD95/CD27 yielded CD4+ naive, central memory, regulatory and stem cell-like memory cells. Once sorted, every population was more than 95% pure. V lost 2 bases, J lost 5 bases, and 9 bases stayed unmatched. This CDR3 has 16 residues. CDR1 KGHSH and CDR2 LQKENI come from the germline V gene. A remark on this clone: Its specificity is unknown.

The study's findings and limits: Patients with Type 1 diabetes showed moderately but significantly shorter TCRB CDR3s in all four CD4+ subsets.

The rearrangement links TRBV18 to TRBJ1-5; 7 bases are shared with TRBD1. Input material: naive CD4+ T cells from blood. The receptor's source is a man in his late teens or twenties with type 1 diabetes. The CDR3 sequence: CASSPTGQTFDQPQHF. The CDR3 DNA is TGTGCCAGCTCACCAACGGGACAGACATTCGATCAGCCCCAGCATTTT.